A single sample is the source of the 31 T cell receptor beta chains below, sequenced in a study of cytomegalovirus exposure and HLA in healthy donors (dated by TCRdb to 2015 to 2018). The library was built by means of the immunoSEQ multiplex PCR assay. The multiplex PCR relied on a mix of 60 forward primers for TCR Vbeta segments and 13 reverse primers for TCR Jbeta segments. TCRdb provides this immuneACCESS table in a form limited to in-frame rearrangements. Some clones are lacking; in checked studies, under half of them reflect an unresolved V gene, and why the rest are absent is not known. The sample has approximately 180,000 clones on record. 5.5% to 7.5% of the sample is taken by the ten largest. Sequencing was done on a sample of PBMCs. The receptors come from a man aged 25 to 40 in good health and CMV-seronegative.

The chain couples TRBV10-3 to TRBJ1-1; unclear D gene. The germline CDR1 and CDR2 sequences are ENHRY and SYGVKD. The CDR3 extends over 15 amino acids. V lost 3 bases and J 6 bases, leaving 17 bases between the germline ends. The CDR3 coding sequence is TGTGCCATCAGTGATCCAGTTGGGAGTGGCGCTGAAGCTTTCTTT. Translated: CAISDPVGSGAEAFF.

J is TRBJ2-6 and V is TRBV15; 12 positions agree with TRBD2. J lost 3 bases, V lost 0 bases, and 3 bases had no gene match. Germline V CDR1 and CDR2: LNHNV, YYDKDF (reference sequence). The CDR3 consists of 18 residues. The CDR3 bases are TGTGCCACCAGCAGAGATCAACTAGCGGGAGGTGGGGCCAACGTCCTGACTTTC. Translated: CATSRDQLAGGGANVLTF. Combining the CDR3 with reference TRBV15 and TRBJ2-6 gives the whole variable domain DAMVIQNPRYQVTQFGKPVTLSCSQTLNHNVMYWYQQKSSQAPKLLFHYYDKDFNNEADTPDNFQSRRPNTSFCFLDIRSPGLGDTAMYLCATSRDQLAGGGANVLTFGAGSRLTVL.

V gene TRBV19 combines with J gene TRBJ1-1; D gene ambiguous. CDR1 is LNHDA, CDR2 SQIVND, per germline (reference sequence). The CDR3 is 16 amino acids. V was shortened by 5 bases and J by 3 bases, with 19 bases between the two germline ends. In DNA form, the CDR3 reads TGTGCCAGTAGTTTGCTGGGTCGTGAGAGGGACACTGAAGCTTTCTTT. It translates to CASSLLGRERDTEAFF.

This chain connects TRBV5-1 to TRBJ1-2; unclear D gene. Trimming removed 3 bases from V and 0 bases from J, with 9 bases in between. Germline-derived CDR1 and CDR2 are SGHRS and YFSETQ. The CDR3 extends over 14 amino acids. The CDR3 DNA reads TGCGCCAGCAGCTACTCGGAGGCTAACTATGGCTACACCTTC. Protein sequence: CASSYSEANYGYTF.

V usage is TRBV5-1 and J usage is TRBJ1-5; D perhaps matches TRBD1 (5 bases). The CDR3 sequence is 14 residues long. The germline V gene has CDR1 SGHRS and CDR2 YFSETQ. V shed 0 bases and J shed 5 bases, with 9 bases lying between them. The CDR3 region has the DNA TGCGCCAGCAGCTTGGCAGGGTTGCATCAGCCCCAGCATTTT. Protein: CASSLAGLHQPQHF. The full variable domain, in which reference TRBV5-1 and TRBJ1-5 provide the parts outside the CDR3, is KAGVTQTPRYLIKTRGQQVTLSCSPISGHRSVSWYQQTPGQGLQFLFEYFSETQRNKGNFPGRFSGRQFSNSRSEMNVSTLELGDSALYLCASSLAGLHQPQHFGDGTRLSIL.

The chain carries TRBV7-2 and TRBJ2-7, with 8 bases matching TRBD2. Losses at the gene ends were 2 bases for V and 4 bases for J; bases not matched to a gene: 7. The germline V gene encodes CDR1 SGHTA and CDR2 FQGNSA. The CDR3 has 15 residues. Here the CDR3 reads CASSLQASGPYEQYF. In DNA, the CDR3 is TGTGCCAGCAGCTTACAGGCTAGCGGGCCGTACGAGCAGTACTTC.

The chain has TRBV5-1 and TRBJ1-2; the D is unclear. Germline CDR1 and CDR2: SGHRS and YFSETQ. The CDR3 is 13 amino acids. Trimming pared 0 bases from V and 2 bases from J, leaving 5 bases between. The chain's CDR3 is CASSLVSNYGYTF. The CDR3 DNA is TGCGCCAGCAGCTTGGTTTCGAACTATGGCTACACCTTC.

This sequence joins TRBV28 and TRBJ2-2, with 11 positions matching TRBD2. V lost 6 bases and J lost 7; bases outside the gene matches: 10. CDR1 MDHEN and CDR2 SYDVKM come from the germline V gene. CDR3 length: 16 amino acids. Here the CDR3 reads CASSSIAGGPIGELFF. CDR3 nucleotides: TGTGCCAGCAGCTCTATAGCGGGAGGGCCCATCGGGGAGCTGTTTTTT.

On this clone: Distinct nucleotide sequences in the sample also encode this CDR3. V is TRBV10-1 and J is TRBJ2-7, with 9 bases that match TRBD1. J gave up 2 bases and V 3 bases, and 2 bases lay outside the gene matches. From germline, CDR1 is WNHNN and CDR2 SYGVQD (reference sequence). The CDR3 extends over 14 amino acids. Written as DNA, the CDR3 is TGCGCCAGCAGTGAAGGACAGGGGACCTACGAGCAGTACTTC. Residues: CASSEGQGTYEQYF.

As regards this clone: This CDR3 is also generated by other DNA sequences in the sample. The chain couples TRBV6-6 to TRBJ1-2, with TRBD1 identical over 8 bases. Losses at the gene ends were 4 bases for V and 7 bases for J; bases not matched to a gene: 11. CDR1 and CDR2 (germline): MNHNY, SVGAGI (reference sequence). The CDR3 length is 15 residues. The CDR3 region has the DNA TGTGCCAGCAGTTTCTCTCCAGGGGGCAGCGTTGGCTACACCTTC. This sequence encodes CASSFSPGGSVGYTF.

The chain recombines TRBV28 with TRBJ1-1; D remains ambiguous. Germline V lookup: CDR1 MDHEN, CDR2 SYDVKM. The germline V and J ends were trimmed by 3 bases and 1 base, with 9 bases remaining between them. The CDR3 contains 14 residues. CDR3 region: CASSLLRGNTEAFF. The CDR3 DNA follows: TGTGCCAGCAGTTTGCTTCGAGGGAACACTGAAGCTTTCTTT.

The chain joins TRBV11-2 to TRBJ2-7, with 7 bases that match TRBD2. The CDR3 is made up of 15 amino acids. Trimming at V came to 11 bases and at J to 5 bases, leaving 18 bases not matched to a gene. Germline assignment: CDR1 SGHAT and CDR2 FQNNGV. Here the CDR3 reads CASAWARWEGDEQYF. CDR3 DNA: TGTGCCTCGGCTTGGGCGCGGTGGGAGGGCGACGAGCAGTACTTC.

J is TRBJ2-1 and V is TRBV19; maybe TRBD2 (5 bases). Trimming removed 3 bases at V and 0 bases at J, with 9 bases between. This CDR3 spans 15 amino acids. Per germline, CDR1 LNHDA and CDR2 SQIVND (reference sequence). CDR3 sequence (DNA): TGTGCCAGTAGTATTACGGGGAGCTCCTACAATGAGCAGTTCTTC. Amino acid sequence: CASSITGSSYNEQFF.

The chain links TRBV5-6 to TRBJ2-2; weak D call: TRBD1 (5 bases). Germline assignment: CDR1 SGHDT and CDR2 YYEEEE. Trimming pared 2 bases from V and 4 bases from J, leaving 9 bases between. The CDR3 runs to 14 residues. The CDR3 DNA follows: TGTGCCAGCAGCTTTGGGGCCGTCACCGGGGAGCTGTTTTTT. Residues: CASSFGAVTGELFF.

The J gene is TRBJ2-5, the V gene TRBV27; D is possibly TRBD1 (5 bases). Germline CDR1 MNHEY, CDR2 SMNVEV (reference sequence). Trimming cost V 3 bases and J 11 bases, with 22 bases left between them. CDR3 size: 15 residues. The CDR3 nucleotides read TGTGCCAGCAGTTTTGGAGTGACAGAGGCAAAGAAGCAGTACTTC. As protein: CASSFGVTEAKKQYF.

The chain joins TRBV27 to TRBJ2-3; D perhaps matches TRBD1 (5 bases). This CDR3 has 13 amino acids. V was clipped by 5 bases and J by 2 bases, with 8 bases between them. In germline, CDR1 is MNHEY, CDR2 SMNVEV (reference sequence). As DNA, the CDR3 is TGTGCCAGCAGTACGACAGACACAGATACGCAGTATTTT. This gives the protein CASSTTDTDTQYF.

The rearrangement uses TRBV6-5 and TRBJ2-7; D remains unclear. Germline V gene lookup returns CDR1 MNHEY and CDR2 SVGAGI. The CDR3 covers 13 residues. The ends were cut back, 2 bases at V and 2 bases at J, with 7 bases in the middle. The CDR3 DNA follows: TGTGCCAGCAGTTACGCTAGTACCTACGAGCAGTACTTC. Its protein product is CASSYASTYEQYF.

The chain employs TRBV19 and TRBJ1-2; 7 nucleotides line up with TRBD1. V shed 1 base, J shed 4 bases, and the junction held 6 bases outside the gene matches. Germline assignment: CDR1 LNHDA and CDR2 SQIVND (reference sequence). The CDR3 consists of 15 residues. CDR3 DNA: TGTGCCAGTAGTATAGGTCAGGGGGGCGCCTATGGCTACACCTTC. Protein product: CASSIGQGGAYGYTF.

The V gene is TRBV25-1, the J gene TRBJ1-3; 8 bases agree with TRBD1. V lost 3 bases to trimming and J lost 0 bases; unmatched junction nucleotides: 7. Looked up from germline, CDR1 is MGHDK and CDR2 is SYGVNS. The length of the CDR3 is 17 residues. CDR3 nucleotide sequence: TGTGCCAGCAGTGACTACAGGGGGTATGGCTCTGGAAACACCATATATTTT. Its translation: CASSDYRGYGSGNTIYF. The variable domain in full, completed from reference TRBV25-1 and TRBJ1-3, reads EADIYQTPRYLVIGTGKKITLECSQTMGHDKMYWYQQDPGMELHLIHYSYGVNSTEKGDLSSESTVSRIRTEHFPLTLESARPSHTSQYLCASSDYRGYGSGNTIYFGEGSWLTVV.

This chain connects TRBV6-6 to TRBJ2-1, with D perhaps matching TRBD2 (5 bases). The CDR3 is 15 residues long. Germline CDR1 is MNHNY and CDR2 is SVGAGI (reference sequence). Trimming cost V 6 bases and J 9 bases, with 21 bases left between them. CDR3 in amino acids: CASSRGAFSPGEQFF. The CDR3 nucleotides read TGTGCCAGCAGCCGGGGAGCCTTCAGCCCCGGTGAGCAGTTCTTC.

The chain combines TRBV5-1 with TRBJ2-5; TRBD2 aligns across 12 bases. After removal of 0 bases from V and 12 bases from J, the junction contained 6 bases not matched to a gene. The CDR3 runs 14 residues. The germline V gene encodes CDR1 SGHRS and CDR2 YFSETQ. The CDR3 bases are TGCGCCAGCAGCTTGGGCACTAGCGGGGGGAAAAAGTACTTC. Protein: CASSLGTSGGKKYF.

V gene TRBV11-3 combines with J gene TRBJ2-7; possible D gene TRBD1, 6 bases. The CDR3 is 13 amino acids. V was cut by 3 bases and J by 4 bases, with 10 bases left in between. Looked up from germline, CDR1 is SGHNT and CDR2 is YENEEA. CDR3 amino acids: CASSFAGEYEQYF. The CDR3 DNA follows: TGTGCCAGCAGCTTTGCAGGGGAATACGAGCAGTACTTC.

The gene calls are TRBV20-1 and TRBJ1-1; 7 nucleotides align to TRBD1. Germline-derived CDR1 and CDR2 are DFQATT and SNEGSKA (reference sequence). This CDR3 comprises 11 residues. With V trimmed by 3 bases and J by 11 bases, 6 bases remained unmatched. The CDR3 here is CSARPDRTAFF. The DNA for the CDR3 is TGCAGTGCTAGGCCGGACAGGACGGCTTTCTTT.

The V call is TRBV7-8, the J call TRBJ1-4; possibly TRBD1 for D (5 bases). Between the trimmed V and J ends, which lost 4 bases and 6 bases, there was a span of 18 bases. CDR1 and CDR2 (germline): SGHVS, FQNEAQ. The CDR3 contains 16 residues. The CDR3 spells CASSSRLVGADEKLFF. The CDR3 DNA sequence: TGTGCCAGCAGCTCGCGATTGGTAGGGGCCGATGAAAAACTGTTTTTT.

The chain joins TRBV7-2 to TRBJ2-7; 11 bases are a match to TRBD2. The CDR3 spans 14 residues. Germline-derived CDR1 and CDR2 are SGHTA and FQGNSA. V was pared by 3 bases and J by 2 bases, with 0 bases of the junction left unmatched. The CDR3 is CASSFSGGAYEQYF. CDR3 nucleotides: TGTGCCAGCAGCTTTAGCGGGGGGGCCTACGAGCAGTACTTC.

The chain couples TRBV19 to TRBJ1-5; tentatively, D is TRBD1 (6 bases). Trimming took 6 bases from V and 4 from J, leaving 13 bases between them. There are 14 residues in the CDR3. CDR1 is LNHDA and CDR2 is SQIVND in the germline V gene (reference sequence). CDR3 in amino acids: CASRPGQLNQPQHF. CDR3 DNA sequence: TGTGCCAGTAGGCCCGGACAGTTAAATCAGCCCCAGCATTTT.

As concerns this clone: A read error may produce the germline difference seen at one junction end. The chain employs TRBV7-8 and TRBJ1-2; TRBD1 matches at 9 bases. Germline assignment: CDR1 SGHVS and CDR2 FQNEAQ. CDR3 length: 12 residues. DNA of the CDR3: TGTGCCGGAAAGGACAGGGGAGATGGCCACACCTTC. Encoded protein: CAGKDRGDGHTF.

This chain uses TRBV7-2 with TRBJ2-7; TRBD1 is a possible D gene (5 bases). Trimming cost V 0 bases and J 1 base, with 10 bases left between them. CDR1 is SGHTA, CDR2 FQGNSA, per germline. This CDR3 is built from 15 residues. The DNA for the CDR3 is TGTGCCAGCAGCTTAGCAGACAGCGCTTCCTACGAGCAGTACTTC. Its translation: CASSLADSASYEQYF.

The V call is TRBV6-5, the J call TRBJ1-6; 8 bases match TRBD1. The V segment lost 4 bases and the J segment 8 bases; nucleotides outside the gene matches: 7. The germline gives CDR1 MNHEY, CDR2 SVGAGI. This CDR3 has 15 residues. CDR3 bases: TGTGCCAGCAGTTCCCCGGACAGGGCGCATTCACCCCTCCACTTT. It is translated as CASSSPDRAHSPLHF.

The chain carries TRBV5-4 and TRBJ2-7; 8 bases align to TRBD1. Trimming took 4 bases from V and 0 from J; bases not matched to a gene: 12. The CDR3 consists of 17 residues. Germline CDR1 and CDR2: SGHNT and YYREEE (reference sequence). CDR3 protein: CASSPSFRGQYSYEQYF. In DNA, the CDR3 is TGTGCCAGCAGCCCAAGCTTCAGGGGGCAATACTCCTACGAGCAGTACTTC.

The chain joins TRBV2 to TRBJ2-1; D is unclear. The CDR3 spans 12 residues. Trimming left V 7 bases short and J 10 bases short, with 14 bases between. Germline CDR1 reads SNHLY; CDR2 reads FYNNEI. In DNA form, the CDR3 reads TGTGCCAGCAAGCCAGACAATACCGAGCAGTTCTTC. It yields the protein CASKPDNTEQFF.